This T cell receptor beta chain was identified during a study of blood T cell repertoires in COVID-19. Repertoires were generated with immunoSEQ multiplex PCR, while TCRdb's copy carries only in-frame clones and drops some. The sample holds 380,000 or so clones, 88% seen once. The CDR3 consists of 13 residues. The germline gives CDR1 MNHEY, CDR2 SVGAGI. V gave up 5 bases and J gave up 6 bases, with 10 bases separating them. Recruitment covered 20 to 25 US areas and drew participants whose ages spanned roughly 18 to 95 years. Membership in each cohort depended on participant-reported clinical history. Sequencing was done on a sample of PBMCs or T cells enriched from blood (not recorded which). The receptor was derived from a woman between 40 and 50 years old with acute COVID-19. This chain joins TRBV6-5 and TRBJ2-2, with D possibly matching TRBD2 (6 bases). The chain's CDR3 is CASSRGGAGELFF. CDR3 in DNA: TGTGCCAGCAGTAGGGGAGGAGCCGGGGAGCTGTTTTTT.